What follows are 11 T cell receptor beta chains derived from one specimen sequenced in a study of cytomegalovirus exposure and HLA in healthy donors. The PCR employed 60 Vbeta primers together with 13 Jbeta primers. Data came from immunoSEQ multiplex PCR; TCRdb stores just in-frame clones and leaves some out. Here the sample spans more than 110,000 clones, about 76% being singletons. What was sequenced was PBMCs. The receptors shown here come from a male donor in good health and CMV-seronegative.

The CDR3 protein is CASSFSGGLEGDTQYF. The CDR3 nucleotides are TGTGCCAGCAGCTTTTCCGGGGGACTAGAGGGCGATACGCAGTATTTT. The rearrangement joins TRBV7-2 to TRBJ2-3; 8 bases are a match to TRBD2. V gave up 3 bases and J gave up 6 bases; unmatched junction bases: 11. Germline V gene sequence: CDR1 SGHTA, CDR2 FQGNSA. The CDR3 is 16 amino acids.

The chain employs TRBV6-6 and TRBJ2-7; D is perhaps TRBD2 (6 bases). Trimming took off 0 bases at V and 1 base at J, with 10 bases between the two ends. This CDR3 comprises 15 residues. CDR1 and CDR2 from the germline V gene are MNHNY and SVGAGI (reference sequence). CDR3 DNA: TGTGCCAGCAGTTACTCGGATAGCGGATCCTACGAGCAGTACTTC. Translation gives CASSYSDSGSYEQYF.

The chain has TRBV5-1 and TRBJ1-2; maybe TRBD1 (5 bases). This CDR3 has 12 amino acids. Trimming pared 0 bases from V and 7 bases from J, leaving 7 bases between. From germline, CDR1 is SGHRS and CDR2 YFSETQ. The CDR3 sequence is CASSLAGGGYTF. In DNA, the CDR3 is TGCGCCAGCAGCTTGGCGGGGGGTGGCTACACCTTC.

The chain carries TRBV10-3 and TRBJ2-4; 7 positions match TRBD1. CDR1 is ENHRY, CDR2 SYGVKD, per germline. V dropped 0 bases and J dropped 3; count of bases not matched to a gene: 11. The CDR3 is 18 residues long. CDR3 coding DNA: TGTGCCATCAGTGAGTCCGTTGGGACAGCCACTCTCAAAAACATTCAGTACTTC. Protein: CAISESVGTATLKNIQYF.

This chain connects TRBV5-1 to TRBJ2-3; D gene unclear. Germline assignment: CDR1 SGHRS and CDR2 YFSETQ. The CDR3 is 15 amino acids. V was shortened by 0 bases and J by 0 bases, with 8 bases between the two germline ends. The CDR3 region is CASSLDSTSTDTQYF. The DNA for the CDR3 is TGCGCCAGCAGCTTGGACAGCACTAGCACAGATACGCAGTATTTT.

CDR3 in DNA: TGTGCCAGCAGTCCTCTAGCGGGATACAATGAGCAGTTCTTC. It is translated as CASSPLAGYNEQFF. V usage is TRBV27 and J usage is TRBJ2-1; 9 positions agree with TRBD2. The CDR3 extends over 14 amino acids. The ends lost 5 bases at V and 4 bases at J; junction bases unmatched: 3. Germline V gene lookup returns CDR1 MNHEY and CDR2 SMNVEV (reference sequence).

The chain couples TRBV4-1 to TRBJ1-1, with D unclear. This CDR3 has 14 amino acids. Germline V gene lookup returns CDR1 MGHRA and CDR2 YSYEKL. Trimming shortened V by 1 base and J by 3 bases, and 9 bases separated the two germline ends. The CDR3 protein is CASSQVNTDTEAFF. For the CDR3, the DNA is TGCGCCAGCAGCCAAGTGAATACTGACACTGAAGCTTTCTTT.

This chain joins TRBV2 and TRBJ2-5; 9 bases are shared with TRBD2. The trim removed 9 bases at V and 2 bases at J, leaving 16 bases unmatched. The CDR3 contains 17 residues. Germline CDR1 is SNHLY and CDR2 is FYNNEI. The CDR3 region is CARPLAGEGHRQETQYF. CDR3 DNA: TGTGCCAGGCCCTTAGCGGGAGAGGGTCACCGGCAAGAGACCCAGTACTTC.

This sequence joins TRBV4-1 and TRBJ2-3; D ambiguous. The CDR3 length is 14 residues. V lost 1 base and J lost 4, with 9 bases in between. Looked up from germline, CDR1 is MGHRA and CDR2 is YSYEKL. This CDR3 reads CASSQAVRSDTQYF. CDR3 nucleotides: TGCGCCAGCAGCCAAGCAGTCAGGTCAGATACGCAGTATTTT.

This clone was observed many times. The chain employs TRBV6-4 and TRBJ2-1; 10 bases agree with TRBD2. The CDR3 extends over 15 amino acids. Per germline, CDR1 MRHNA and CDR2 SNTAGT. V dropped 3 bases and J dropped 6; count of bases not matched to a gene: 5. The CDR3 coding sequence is TGTGCCAGCAGTGAGAGTAGCGGGGGGCCCAATGAGCAGTTCTTC. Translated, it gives CASSESSGGPNEQFF.

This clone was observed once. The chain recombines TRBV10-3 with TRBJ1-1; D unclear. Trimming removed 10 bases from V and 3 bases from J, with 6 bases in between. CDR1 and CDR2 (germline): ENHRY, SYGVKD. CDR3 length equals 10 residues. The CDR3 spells CATRDTEAFF. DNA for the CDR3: TGTGCCACACGGGACACTGAAGCTTTCTTT.